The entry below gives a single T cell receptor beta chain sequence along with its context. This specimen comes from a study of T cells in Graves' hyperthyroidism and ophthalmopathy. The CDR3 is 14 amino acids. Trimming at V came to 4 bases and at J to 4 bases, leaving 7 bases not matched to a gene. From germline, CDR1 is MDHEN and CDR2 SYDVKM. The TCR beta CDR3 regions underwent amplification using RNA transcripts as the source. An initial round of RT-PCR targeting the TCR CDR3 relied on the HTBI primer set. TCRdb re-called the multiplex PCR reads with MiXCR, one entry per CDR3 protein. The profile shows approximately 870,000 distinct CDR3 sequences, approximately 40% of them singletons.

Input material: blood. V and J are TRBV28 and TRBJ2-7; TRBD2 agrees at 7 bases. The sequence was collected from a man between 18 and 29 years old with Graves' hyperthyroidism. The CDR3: CASSSGAGPYEQYF. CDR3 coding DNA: TGTGCCAGCAGTTCCGGAGCGGGACCTTACGAGCAGTACTTC.